Presented here are 4 T cell receptor beta chains from one specimen sequenced in a study of blood T cell repertoires in COVID-19. Clones were read by immunoSEQ multiplex PCR, and TCRdb kept only the in-frame ones, dropping some. The repertoire holds over 250,000 clones, with roughly 87% as singletons. The specimen was peripheral blood. The receptors originated from a woman in her 30s with acute or convalescent COVID-19.

The table lists this clone with a few counts. This CDR3 reads CASSLRDSYGYTF. CDR3 nucleotide sequence: TGCGCCAGCAGCCTCCGGGACAGCTATGGCTACACCTTC. The chain is built from TRBV5-1 and TRBJ1-2; 7 bases are a match to TRBD1. The CDR3 is 13 residues long. Trimming took 4 bases from V and 4 from J; bases not matched to a gene: 4. Germline CDR1 reads SGHRS; CDR2 reads YFSETQ.

This chain connects TRBV23-1 to TRBJ1-5; D not certain. TRBV23-1 is an ORF, and what it does is uncertain. CDR3 length: 16 amino acids. Trimming shortened V by 1 base and J by 0 bases, and 10 bases separated the two germline ends. The DNA for the CDR3 is TGCGCCAGCAGTCAATGGGCGACGGATAGCAATCAGCCCCAGCATTTT. Translated, it gives CASSQWATDSNQPQHF.

V usage is TRBV6-2 or TRBV6-3 and J usage is TRBJ2-1; D call uncertain. V was pared by 4 bases and J by 4 bases, with 11 bases between. Germline V gene lookup returns CDR1 MNHEY and CDR2 SVGEGT. The CDR3 extends over 14 amino acids. CDR3 region: CASSFSPGYNEQFF. In DNA form, the CDR3 reads TGTGCCAGCAGTTTCTCTCCCGGGTACAATGAGCAGTTCTTC.

The table lists this clone with a few counts. The chain employs TRBV9 and TRBJ2-3; TRBD2 might be the D (6 bases). V was pared by 2 bases and J by 4 bases, with 11 bases between. In germline, CDR1 is SGDLS, CDR2 YYNGEE. The CDR3 is made up of 14 amino acids. The CDR3 region has the DNA TGTGCCAGCAGCGTGGGGGGAGATGCAGATACGCAGTATTTT. Its translation is CASSVGGDADTQYF.